This T cell receptor (beta chain) was identified during a study of shared clonotypes between healthy human individuals (dated by TCRdb to 2018 to 2020). Describing the broader study: Three men and two women, aged 18 to 49 years, made up the cohort. Per donor, three plates each were used for CD4 naive and CD4 memory, two for CD8 naive, and one for CD8 memory. To estimate repertoire size and how much clonotype sharing occurs between individuals, the study deeply sequenced the blood TCR repertoires of roughly 5 healthy adults. To increase sequencing depth and limit assay-specific biases, TCR repertoire library preparation and sequencing were carried out by different laboratories using diverse techniques. Leukapheresis yielded between about 0.85 and 9.5 billion PBMCs per donor.

Using the deep immunoSEQ assay, multiplex PCR amplified TCR CDR3 regions from genomic DNA. Extracted genomic DNA from each cell subset was spread evenly across all wells of several immunoSEQ 96-well plates, with each plate serving as a replicate. For sorted subsets, each replicate PCR was loaded with approximately 190 ng genomic DNA, equivalent to roughly 30,000 T cell genomes. Purified libraries were quantified with a Qubit 3.0 fluorometer, sized on a Bioanalyzer 2100, and re-quantified with the KAPA Library Quantification kit. Every immunoSEQ 96-well plate was sequenced on a dedicated single-read 150-cycle Illumina NextSeq 550 flow cell. Regarding the original processing steps: Because the immunoSEQ output included only junctional sequences and no quality scores, the filtering could not be the same as the filtering used for full-length reads. Sequences were annotated with PyIR, a Python wrapper for IgBLAST v1.9, using IMGT germline references to assign V/J genes and CDR3. Any read was removed if the V/J assignment was weak (E-value above 1e-6), the CDR3 was missing, or the read contained stop codons, out-of-frame junctions, or ambiguous translated residues. V3J clonotypes were defined by identical inferred V gene, J gene, and CDR3 amino acid sequence. Percentage overlap between repertoires was computed as shared unique clonotypes divided by the size of the smaller repertoire. Three approaches were used to assess repertoire richness: RTK rarefaction, the Chao1 estimator, and Recon v2.1 estimates of unobserved clonotypes. For all TCRbeta clonotypes obtained by the gDNA method from a handful of donors, generation probabilities were computed with OLGA. TCRdb took this table from immuneACCESS and kept in-frame rearrangements with V and J called. Such tables lack part of the clones; where checked against another copy, unresolved V genes explain under half of the gap, and the rest is unexplained. V and J calls and clone size are given by that table; D and trimming were obtained from the DNA. The sample table holds about 1.5 million clones, of which approximately 98% were seen once. Around 0.47% of the sample goes to the ten largest clones.

The donors were healthy, HIV-negative adults with no recently reported acute infections or vaccinations. Every donor was a Caucasian adult residing in Nashville, Tennessee, USA. CD4+ T cells were enriched by magnetic negative selection, after which naive cells were positively selected on CD45RA and the negative fraction was taken as the memory subset. Blood was obtained by leukapheresis, after which PBMCs were separated by Ficoll-Histopaque density gradient centrifugation and cryopreserved in liquid nitrogen vapor phase. Analytical flow cytometry was used to check the purity and quantity of every magnetically sorted T cell population. Each sorted fraction had its genomic DNA isolated and then quantified by UV absorbance on a Nanodrop 2000c. The research as a whole found: Estimated clonotype richness was generally larger for naive than for memory subsets. Higher generation probabilities were observed for clonotypes shared by all four sorted-subset donors than for non-shared clonotypes. Across a few donors, about 4.5% of naive CD4, approximately 3.5% of naive CD8, approximately 2.5% of memory CD4, and approximately 0.4% of memory CD8 clonotypes were shared. Sampling was restricted to blood, and TCR repertoires in tissue are likely to differ from TCR repertoires in blood. Pairwise subsampling indicated that sequencing depth was expected to affect the degree of clonotype sharing among donors. Because the study included only a small number of donors, the genetic and exposure-history diversity represented was limited. Incomplete sequencing was indicated by rarefaction of sorted-subset datasets, despite the large sequencing depth.

Points on this clone: Its binding antigen is unknown. The input lacks base qualities; no much larger clone sits a single base away.

Sequences MNHEY (CDR1) and SVGAGI (CDR2) are obtained from the germline V gene. The junction shows trimming of 0 bases on V and 12 bases on J, plus 15 bases between the germline ends. There are 14 amino acids in the CDR3, from cysteine to phenylalanine inclusive. Only CDR3 DNA remains: 42 bases, in frame from the first base. The receptor comes from a young man in good health. The sequencing input was naive CD4+ T cells sorted from blood. In light of the paper, this sample's cell subset or site label describes: CD45RA+ positively selected. The V gene is TRBV6-5 and the J gene is TRBJ2-1; TRBD1 is possibly the D segment (5 matching bases). The sequenced DNA is TGTGCCAGCAGTTACTCGAGGCAGGGTGCCCGGCAGTTCTTC. Its coded protein is CASSYSRQGARQFF.